This T cell receptor (beta chain) was profiled in a study of response to subunit inactivated influenza vaccine (dated by TCRdb to 2016 to 2018). Background on the whole study: To follow how T cells responded to a trivalent subunit inactivated influenza vaccine, the researchers relied on deep quantitative profiling of the T cell receptor repertoire. What the research found in general, with its limitations: It was suggested by the authors that each seasonal influenza vaccination may recruit only a limited number of new T cells.

The table lists this clonotype with a few counts. Its target antigen remains unknown. No quality values exist for individual bases; no much larger clone is one base distant. V is reduced by 5 bases and J by 1 base, leaving a spacing of 30 bases between them. The cysteine opens and the phenylalanine closes a CDR3 of 21 amino acids. Left in the record is the CDR3 DNA by itself, 63 bases read in frame from the first base. CDR1 MNHEY and CDR2 SVGEGT were looked up in the germline V gene. Receptors were amplified or captured by RT-PCR. TCRdb records Illumina HiSeq 2500 as the sequencer. In TCRdb, the public reads were trimmed at Q25 with fastp and aligned with MiXCR, with productive beta chains retained. Every CDR3 protein is listed once, alongside the most common genes and DNA of its rows. The sample contains 600,000 to 850,000 distinct CDR3 sequences, 12% to 15% of them found a single time. Of the sample, about 7.6% falls within the top ten clones.

In this chain, TRBV6-2 or TRBV6-3 is recombined with TRBJ2-1, with a tentative D gene TRBD2 over 6 matching bases. The clonotype comes from a man aged 45 to 65 who received an inactivated influenza vaccine. Donor details come from another sample of the same person, matched by shared clones. This specimen was PBMCs from blood, taken less than 15 days before vaccination. In nucleotides, the sequence is TGTGCCAGCAGTCGCCGTGCAACCTGGGCCCTCCGGGACTCGTCCTACAATGAGCAGTTCTTC. It translates to CASSRRATWALRDSSYNEQFF.